Presented here are 13 T cell receptor beta chains from one specimen sequenced in a study of T cell changes during pregnancy in multiple sclerosis. The protocol was immunoSEQ multiplex PCR, while the TCRdb copy is restricted to in-frame clones and leaves out a portion. The sample carries about 40,000 clones, approximately 94% recorded once. The input for sequencing was peripheral blood, taken before pregnancy. The receptor source for this set is a female donor with multiple sclerosis, enrolled in a pregnancy study.

The chain employs TRBV5-1 and TRBJ1-3; D ambiguous. From germline, CDR1 is SGHRS and CDR2 YFSETQ. This CDR3 contains 15 residues. V shed 0 bases and J shed 0 bases, with 7 bases lying between them. In DNA form, the CDR3 reads TGCGCCAGCAGCTTGGCAGGCAGCTCTGGAAACACCATATATTTT. It codes for CASSLAGSSGNTIYF.

V is TRBV5-1 and J is TRBJ1-1; perhaps TRBD1 as D (6 bases). V was shortened by 5 bases and J by 1 base, with 9 bases between the two germline ends. In germline, CDR1 is SGHRS, CDR2 YFSETQ. The CDR3 runs to 13 residues. The CDR3 reads CASREQGNTEAFF. The CDR3 nucleotides are TGCGCCAGCAGAGAACAGGGGAACACTGAAGCTTTCTTT.

V and J are TRBV7-8 and TRBJ2-5; tentatively, D is TRBD1 (5 bases). This CDR3 has 15 amino acids. Trimming removed 2 bases at V and 2 bases at J, with 12 bases between. Per germline, CDR1 SGHVS and CDR2 FQNEAQ. CDR3 in DNA: TGTGCCAGCAGCTTATCAGGACATCCGCAAGAGACCCAGTACTTC. This encodes CASSLSGHPQETQYF.

The rearrangement links TRBV27 to TRBJ2-7, with 11 bases matching TRBD2. The germline CDR1 and CDR2 sequences are MNHEY and SMNVEV (reference sequence). There are 15 residues in the CDR3. Germline trimming cut 6 bases from V and 2 bases from J; bases unmatched to any gene: 6. CDR3 in DNA: TGTGCCAGCAGAGAGAGACTAGCGGGAACCTACGAGCAGTACTTC. Translating it yields CASRERLAGTYEQYF.

V and J are TRBV11-2 and TRBJ1-2; unclear D gene. The CDR3 extends over 15 amino acids. The V gene's germline CDR1 is SGHAT and CDR2 FQNNGV. Trimming left V 7 bases short and J 4 bases short, with 19 bases between. The CDR3 protein is CASTPSRGWGYGYTF. The CDR3 nucleotides are TGTGCCAGCACCCCGTCCCGGGGATGGGGCTATGGCTACACCTTC.

The chain carries TRBV5-4 and TRBJ2-1, with TRBD1 identical over 11 bases. The CDR3 runs 16 residues. Looked up from germline, CDR1 is SGHNT and CDR2 is YYREEE (reference sequence). V was clipped by 2 bases and J by 7 bases; unmatched bases: 8. The CDR3 nucleotides read TGTGCCAGCAGCTTCAGGACAGGGGGCGCGGGTAATGAGCAGTTCTTC. Its protein is CASSFRTGGAGNEQFF. Full variable domain (outside the CDR3, taken from reference TRBV5-4 and TRBJ2-1): ETGVTQSPTHLIKTRGQQVTLRCSSQSGHNTVSWYQQALGQGPQFIFQYYREEENGRGNFPPRFSGLQFPNYSSELNVNALELDDSALYLCASSFRTGGAGNEQFFGPGTRLTVL.

This chain links TRBV19 with TRBJ2-5, with 11 bases identical to TRBD1. The CDR3 is 17 amino acids. Germline CDR1 reads LNHDA; CDR2 reads SQIVND (reference sequence). V lost 3 bases to trimming and J lost 4 bases; unmatched junction nucleotides: 10. The CDR3 loop reads CASSIGADRGLLETQYF. The CDR3 DNA follows: TGTGCCAGTAGTATTGGGGCGGACAGGGGGCTTTTAGAGACCCAGTACTTC.

The V call is TRBV5-5, the J call TRBJ1-2, with TRBD1 matching over 7 bases. Germline V gene lookup returns CDR1 SGHKS and CDR2 YYEKEE (reference sequence). The CDR3 runs 15 residues. V shed 1 base, J shed 1 base, and the junction held 4 bases outside the gene matches. CDR3 region: CASSLPTGFNYGYTF. The CDR3 DNA follows: TGTGCCAGCAGCTTGCCGACAGGGTTTAACTATGGCTACACCTTC.

This chain links TRBV7-7 with TRBJ2-5; 8 nucleotides match TRBD1. Losses at the gene ends were 5 bases for V and 0 bases for J; bases not matched to a gene: 5. The CDR3 length is 15 residues. The V gene's germline CDR1 is SSHAT and CDR2 FNYEAQ (reference sequence). The CDR3 region has the DNA TGTGCCAGCAGCCCAAGGACAGGGAACCAAGAGACCCAGTACTTC. It is translated as CASSPRTGNQETQYF. The variable domain in full, with the rest retrieved from reference TRBV7-7 and TRBJ2-5, is GAGVSQSPRYKVTKRGQDVTLRCDPISSHATLYWYQQALGQGPEFLTYFNYEAQPDKSGLPSDRFSAERPEGSISTLTIQRTEQRDSAMYRCASSPRTGNQETQYFGPGTRLLVL.

The V and J genes are TRBV19 and TRBJ1-2; possibly TRBD1 for D (5 bases). This CDR3 is built from 13 residues. V was shortened by 6 bases and J by 5 bases, with 13 bases between the two germline ends. The V gene's germline CDR1 is LNHDA and CDR2 SQIVND (reference sequence). The CDR3 here is CASSDQGGYGYTF. The CDR3 DNA is TGTGCCAGTAGCGACCAGGGAGGTTATGGCTACACCTTC.

This rearrangement joins TRBV7-3 to TRBJ2-2; 8 bases match TRBD1. Germline values: CDR1 SGHTA, CDR2 FQGTGA. This CDR3 has 14 residues. The ends lost 5 bases at V and 4 bases at J; junction bases unmatched: 3. CDR3: CASSEQGATGELFF. The CDR3 DNA follows: TGTGCCAGCAGCGAGCAGGGGGCCACCGGGGAGCTGTTTTTT.

The CDR3 here is CASSPITGGSTYSGNTIYF. The CDR3 nucleotides read TGTGCCAGCAGCCCGATTACAGGGGGCTCAACCTACTCTGGAAACACCATATATTTT. This sequence joins TRBV7-2 and TRBJ1-3; 9 positions match TRBD1. Trimming at V came to 5 bases and at J to 0 bases, leaving 14 bases not matched to a gene. In germline, CDR1 is SGHTA, CDR2 FQGNSA. The CDR3 contains 19 residues.

The chain employs TRBV11-2 and TRBJ2-3; TRBD2 aligns across 10 bases. V trimming: 1 base; J trimming: 1 base; junction bases outside the gene matches: 5. The CDR3 has 17 amino acids. CDR1 and CDR2 from the germline V gene are SGHAT and FQNNGV. The CDR3 loop reads CASSLGSSGRGTDTQYF. The DNA of the CDR3 is TGTGCCAGCAGCTTAGGGTCTAGCGGGAGAGGCACAGATACGCAGTATTTT. The full variable domain, its missing parts supplied by reference TRBV11-2 and TRBJ2-3, is EAGVAQSPRYKIIEKRQSVAFWCNPISGHATLYWYQQILGQGPKLLIQFQNNGVVDDSQLPKDRFSAERLKGVDSTLKIQPAKLEDSAVYLCASSLGSSGRGTDTQYFGPGTRLTVL.